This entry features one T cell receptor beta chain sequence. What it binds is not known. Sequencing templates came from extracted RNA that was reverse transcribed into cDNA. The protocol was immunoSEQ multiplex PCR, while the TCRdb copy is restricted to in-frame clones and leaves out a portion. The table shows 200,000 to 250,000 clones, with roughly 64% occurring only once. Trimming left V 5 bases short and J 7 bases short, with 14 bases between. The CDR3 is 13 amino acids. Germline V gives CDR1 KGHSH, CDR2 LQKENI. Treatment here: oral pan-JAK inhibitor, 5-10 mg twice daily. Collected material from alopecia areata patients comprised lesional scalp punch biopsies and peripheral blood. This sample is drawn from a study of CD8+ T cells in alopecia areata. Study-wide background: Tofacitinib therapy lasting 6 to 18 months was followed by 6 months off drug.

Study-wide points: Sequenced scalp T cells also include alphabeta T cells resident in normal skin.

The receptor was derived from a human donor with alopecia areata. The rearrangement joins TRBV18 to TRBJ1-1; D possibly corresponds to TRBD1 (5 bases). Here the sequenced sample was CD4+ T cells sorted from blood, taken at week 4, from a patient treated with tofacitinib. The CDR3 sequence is CASSGVGAYEAFF. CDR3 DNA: TGTGCCAGCTCAGGCGTCGGGGCTTATGAAGCTTTCTTT.